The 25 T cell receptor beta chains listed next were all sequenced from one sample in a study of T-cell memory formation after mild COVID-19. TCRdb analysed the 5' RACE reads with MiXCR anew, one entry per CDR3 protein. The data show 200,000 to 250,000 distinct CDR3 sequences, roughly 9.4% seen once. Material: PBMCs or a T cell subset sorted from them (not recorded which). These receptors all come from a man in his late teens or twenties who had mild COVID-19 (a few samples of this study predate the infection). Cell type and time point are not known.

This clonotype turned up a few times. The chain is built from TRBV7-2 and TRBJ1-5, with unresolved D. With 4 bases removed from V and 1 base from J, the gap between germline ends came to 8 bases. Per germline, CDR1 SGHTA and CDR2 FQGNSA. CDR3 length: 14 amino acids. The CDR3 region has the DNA TGTGCCAGCAGCTCAGGACTGAGCAATCAGCCCCAGCATTTT. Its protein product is CASSSGLSNQPQHF.

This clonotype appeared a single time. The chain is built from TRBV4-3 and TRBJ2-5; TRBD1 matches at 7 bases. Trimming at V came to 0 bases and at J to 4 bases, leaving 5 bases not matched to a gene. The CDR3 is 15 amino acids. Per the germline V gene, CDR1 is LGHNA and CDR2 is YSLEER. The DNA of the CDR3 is TGCGCCAGCAGCCAAGATTACGACAGGGCAGAGACCCAGTACTTC. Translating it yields CASSQDYDRAETQYF.

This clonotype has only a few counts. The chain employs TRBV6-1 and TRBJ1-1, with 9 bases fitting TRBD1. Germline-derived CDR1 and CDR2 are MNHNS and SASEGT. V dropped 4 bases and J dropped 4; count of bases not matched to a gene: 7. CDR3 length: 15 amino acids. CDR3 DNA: TGTGCCAGCAGTGGGGTCGGACAGGGGAGCACTGAAGCTTTCTTT. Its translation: CASSGVGQGSTEAFF.

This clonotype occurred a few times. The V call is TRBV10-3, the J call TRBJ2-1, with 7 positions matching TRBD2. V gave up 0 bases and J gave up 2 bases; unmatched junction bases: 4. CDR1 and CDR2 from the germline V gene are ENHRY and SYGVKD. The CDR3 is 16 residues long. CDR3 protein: CAISESPSGTYNEQFF. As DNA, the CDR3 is TGTGCCATCAGTGAGTCGCCTAGCGGAACCTACAATGAGCAGTTCTTC.

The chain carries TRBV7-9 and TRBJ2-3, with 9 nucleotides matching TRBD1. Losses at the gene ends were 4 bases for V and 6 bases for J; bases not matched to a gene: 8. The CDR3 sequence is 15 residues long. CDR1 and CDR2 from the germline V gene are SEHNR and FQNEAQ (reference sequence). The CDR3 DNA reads TGTGCCAGCAGCTCCCGGGACAGGGCGTCGGATACGCAGTATTTT. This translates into CASSSRDRASDTQYF.

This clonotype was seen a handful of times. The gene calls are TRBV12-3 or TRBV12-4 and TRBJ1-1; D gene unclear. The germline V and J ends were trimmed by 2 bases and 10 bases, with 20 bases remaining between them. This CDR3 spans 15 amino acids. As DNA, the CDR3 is TGTGCCAGCAGTTTAAGTCTGCCTCTCACCCCTGGAGCTTTCTTT. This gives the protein CASSLSLPLTPGAFF.

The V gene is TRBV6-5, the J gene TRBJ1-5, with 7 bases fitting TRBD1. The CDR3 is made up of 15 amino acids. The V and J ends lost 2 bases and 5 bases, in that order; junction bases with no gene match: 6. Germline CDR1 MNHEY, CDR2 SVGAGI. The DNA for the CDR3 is TGTGCCAGCAGTTACACCACAGGGGAGGATCAGCCCCAGCATTTT. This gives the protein CASSYTTGEDQPQHF.

The CDR3 is CASSSSGGAFDEQFF. DNA of the CDR3: TGTGCCAGCAGCTCCAGCGGGGGGGCCTTCGATGAGCAGTTCTTC. This sequence joins TRBV7-3 and TRBJ2-1, with 10 nucleotides matching TRBD2. Germline V gives CDR1 SGHTA, CDR2 FQGTGA. Germline trimming cut 4 bases from V and 8 bases from J; bases unmatched to any gene: 8. CDR3 length: 15 residues.

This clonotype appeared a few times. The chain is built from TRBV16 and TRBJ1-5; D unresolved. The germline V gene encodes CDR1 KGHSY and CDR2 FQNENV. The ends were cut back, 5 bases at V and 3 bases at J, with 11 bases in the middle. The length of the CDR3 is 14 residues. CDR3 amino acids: CASSVAGSNQPQHF. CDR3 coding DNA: TGTGCCAGCAGCGTTGCGGGTTCCAATCAGCCCCAGCATTTT.

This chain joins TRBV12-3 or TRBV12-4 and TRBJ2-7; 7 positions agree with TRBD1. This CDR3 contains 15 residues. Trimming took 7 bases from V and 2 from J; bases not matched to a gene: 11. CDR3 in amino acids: CASKFGPGTAYEQYF. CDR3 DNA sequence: TGTGCCAGCAAATTCGGTCCCGGGACAGCCTACGAGCAGTACTTC.

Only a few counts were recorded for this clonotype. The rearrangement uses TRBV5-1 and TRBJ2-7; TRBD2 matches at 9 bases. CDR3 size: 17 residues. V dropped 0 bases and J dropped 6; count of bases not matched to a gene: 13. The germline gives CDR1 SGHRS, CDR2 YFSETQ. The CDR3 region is CASSLGASGEILGEQYV. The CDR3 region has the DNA TGCGCCAGCAGCTTGGGAGCTAGCGGGGAGATTCTGGGCGAGCAGTACGTC.

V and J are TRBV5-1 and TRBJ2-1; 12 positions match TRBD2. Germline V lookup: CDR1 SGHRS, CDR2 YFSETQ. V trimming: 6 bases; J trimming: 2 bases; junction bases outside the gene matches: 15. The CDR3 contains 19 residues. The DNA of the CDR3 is TGCGCCAGCAAACAGAATATGCCGGGACTAGCGGGTACCTACAATGAGCAGTTCTTC. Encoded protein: CASKQNMPGLAGTYNEQFF.

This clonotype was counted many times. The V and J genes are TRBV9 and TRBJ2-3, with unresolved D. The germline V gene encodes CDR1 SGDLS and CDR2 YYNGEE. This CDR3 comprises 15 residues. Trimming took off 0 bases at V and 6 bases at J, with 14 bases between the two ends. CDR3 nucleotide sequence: TGTGCCAGCAGCGTAGTGCTGGGAATCGGGGATACGCAGTATTTT. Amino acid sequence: CASSVVLGIGDTQYF.

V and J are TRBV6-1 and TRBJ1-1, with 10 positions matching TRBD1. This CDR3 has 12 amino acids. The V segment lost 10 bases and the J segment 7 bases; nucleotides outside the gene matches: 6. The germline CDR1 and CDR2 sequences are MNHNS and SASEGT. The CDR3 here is CAIRWDRGEAFF. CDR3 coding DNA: TGTGCCATCCGTTGGGACAGGGGTGAAGCTTTCTTT.

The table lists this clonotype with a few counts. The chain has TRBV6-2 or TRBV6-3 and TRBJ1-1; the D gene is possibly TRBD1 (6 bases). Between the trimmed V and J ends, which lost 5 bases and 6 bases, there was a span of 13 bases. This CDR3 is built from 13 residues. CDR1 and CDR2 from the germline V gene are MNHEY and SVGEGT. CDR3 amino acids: CASSPHRAPEAFF. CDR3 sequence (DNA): TGTGCCAGCAGTCCTCACAGGGCCCCTGAAGCTTTCTTT.

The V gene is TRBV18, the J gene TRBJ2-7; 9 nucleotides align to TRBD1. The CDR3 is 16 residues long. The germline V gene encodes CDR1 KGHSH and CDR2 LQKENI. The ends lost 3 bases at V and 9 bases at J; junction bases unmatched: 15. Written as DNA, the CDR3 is TGTGCCAGCTCACCGACCGGGACAGGGAATCGGGGAAGGCAGTACTTC. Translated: CASSPTGTGNRGRQYF.

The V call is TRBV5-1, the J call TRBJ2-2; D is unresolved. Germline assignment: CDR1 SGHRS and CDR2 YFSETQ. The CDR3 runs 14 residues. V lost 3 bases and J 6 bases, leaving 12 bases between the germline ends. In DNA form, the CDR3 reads TGCGCCAGCAGCTCCAAAATTTCCCCCGGGGAGCTGTTTTTT. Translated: CASSSKISPGELFF.

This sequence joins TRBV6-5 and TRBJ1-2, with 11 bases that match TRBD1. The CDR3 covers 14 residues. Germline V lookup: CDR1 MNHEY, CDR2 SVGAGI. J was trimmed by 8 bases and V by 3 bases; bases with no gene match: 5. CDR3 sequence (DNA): TGTGCCAGCAGTTATGGACAGGGGGCCTTCGGCTACACCTTC. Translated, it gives CASSYGQGAFGYTF.

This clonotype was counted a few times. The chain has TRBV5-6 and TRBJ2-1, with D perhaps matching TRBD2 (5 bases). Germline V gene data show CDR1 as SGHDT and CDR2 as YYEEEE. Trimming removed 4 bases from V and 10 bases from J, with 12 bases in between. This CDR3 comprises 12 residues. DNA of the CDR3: TGTGCCAGCAGCCCGTACGGAGGCGAGCAGTTCTTC. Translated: CASSPYGGEQFF.

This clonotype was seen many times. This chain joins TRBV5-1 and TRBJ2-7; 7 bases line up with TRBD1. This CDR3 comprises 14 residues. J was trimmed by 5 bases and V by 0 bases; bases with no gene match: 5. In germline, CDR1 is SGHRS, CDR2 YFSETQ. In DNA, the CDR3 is TGCGCCAGCAGCTTGGGCCAGGGGGTTAACGAGCAGTACTTC. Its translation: CASSLGQGVNEQYF.

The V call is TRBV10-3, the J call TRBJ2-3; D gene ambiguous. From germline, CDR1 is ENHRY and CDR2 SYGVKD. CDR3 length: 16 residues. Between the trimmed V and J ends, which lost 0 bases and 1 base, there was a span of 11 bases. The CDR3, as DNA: TGTGCCATCAGTGAGTCCACCCCGGATGGCACAGATACGCAGTATTTT. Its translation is CAISESTPDGTDTQYF.

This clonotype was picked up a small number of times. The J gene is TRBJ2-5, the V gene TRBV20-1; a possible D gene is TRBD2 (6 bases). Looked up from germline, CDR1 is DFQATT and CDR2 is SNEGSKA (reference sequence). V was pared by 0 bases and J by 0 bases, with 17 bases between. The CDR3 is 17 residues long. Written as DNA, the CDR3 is TGCAGTGCTAGAGATCATATCCGGGGGTCATACCAAGAGACCCAGTACTTC. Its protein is CSARDHIRGSYQETQYF.

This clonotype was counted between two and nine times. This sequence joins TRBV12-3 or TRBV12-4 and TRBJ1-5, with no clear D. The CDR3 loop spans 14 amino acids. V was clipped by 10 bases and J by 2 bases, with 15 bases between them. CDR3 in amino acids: CATARSAGNQPQHF. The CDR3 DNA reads TGTGCCACGGCCAGGTCTGCGGGCAATCAGCCCCAGCATTTT.

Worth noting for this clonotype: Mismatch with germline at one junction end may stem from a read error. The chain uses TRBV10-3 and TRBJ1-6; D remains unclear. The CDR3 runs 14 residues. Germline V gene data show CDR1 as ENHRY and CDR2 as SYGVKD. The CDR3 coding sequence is TGTGCCATCAGTGAGGTCGGGGAGAATTCACCCCTCAACTTT. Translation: CAISEVGENSPLNF.

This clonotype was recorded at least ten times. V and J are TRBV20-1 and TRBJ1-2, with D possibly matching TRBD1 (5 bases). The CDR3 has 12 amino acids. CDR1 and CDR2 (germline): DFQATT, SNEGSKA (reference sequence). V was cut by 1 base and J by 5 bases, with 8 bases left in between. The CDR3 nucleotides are TGCAGTGCTAGAGTGGGGGGATATGGCTACACCTTC. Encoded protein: CSARVGGYGYTF.